A selection of T cell receptor beta chains follows, all from one sample in a study of blood T cell repertoires in COVID-19. Generated by immunoSEQ multiplex PCR, the TCRdb table keeps only in-frame clones and is missing some. This table holds about 230,000 clones, 80% to 90% found once. Sequencing was carried out using peripheral blood. The receptors here all came from a man aged 50-59 years with COVID-19, enrolled during active disease. CDR3s include the opening cysteine and the closing phenylalanine or tryptophan. The D gene is left open where the match is weak. Clone size, where shown, is once, few, many, or a class for clones that have expanded.

J,V,size,D,CDR3,DNA
TRBJ1-5,TRBV5-5,-,-,CASMGREGQPQHF,TGTGCCAGCATGGGCAGGGAGGGTCAGCCCCAGCATTTT
TRBJ2-7,TRBV11-3,-,TRBD2,CASSFGAGGPYEQYF,TGTGCCAGCAGCTTCGGGGCGGGAGGGCCGTACGAGCAGTACTTC
TRBJ2-3,TRBV7-3,-,TRBD2,CASSPGLAGGFTDTQYF,TGTGCCAGCAGTCCCGGACTAGCGGGGGGTTTCACAGATACGCAGTATTTT
TRBJ2-1,TRBV7-4,-,TRBD2,CASSPHPSVGGNEQFF,TGTGCCAGCAGCCCACACCCTAGCGTCGGGGGGAATGAGCAGTTCTTC
TRBJ1-2,TRBV19,-,-,CASSIVAANYGYTF,TGTGCCAGTAGTATAGTGGCAGCTAACTATGGCTACACCTTC
TRBJ2-6,TRBV2,-,-,CASTEDISGANVLTF,TGTGCCAGCACTGAGGACATTTCTGGGGCCAACGTCCTGACTTTC
TRBJ1-5,TRBV28,-,TRBD1,CASSILTGLNQPQHF,TGTGCCAGCAGTATCTTGACAGGGCTTAATCAGCCCCAGCATTTT
TRBJ2-1,TRBV7-2,few,TRBD2,CASTRTSVNEQFF,TGTGCCAGCACTCGGACTAGTGTCAATGAGCAGTTCTTC
TRBJ1-1,TRBV7-9,-,-,CASNLGSGSPNTEAFF,TGTGCCAGCAACTTAGGTAGTGGGAGCCCGAACACTGAAGCTTTCTTT
TRBJ2-5,TRBV6-5,once,-,CASTSGAETQYF,TGTGCCAGCACCTCGGGTGCGGAGACCCAGTACTTC
TRBJ2-3,TRBV6-2/TRBV6-3,-,TRBD2,CASSLTSGIVTQYF,TGTGCCAGCAGCCTTACTAGCGGGATCGTTACGCAGTATTTT
TRBJ1-2,TRBV6-5,-,-,CASIPSWGRDGYTF,TGTGCCAGCATCCCCAGTTGGGGGAGGGATGGCTACACCTTC
TRBJ2-1,TRBV10-1,-,TRBD2,CASSERTSGSLVQFF,TGCGCCAGCAGTGAGCGGACTAGCGGGAGTCTGGTGCAGTTCTTC
TRBJ2-1,TRBV11-2,-,-,CASSGSGLRDMGNEQFF,TGTGCCAGCAGCGGCTCCGGGCTGAGGGATATGGGTAATGAGCAGTTCTTC
TRBJ2-3,TRBV4-3,-,-,CASSQDFIGANTQYF,TGCGCCAGCAGCCAAGACTTTATAGGGGCCAATACGCAGTATTTT
TRBJ1-2,TRBV2,-,TRBD1,CASTEEGAVYGYTF,TGTGCCAGCACCGAAGAGGGGGCGGTCTATGGCTACACCTTC
TRBJ2-7,TRBV18,-,TRBD2,CASSSTLAGGSYEQYF,TGTGCCAGCTCATCAACCCTAGCGGGGGGCTCCTACGAGCAGTACTTC
TRBJ1-2,TRBV5-1,-,TRBD1,CASSMGQGARGYTF,TGCGCCAGCAGCATGGGACAGGGGGCGCGCGGCTACACCTTC
TRBJ2-1,TRBV5-1,-,TRBD1,CASSSTSGRQGFYNEQFF,TGCGCCAGCAGTTCGACCAGTGGCCGACAGGGTTTCTACAATGAGCAGTTCTTC
TRBJ1-1,TRBV7-2,-,-,CASSLSRLSEAFF,TGTGCCAGCAGCTTATCAAGACTCTCTGAAGCTTTCTTT
TRBJ1-2,TRBV11-2,-,TRBD1,CASSLDNQNRGQNYGYTF,TGTGCCAGCAGCTTAGACAACCAGAACAGGGGGCAGAACTATGGCTACACCTTC
TRBJ2-7,TRBV19,-,-,CASSLQLSSSYEQYF,TGTGCCAGTAGTCTACAGCTATCGAGCTCCTACGAGCAGTACTTC
TRBJ2-3,TRBV19,-,TRBD2,CASSIGLAGGDTQYF,TGTGCCAGTAGTATTGGACTAGCGGGCGGGGATACGCAGTATTTT
TRBJ2-7,TRBV18,-,TRBD1,CASSPTGGFSEQYF,TGTGCCAGCTCACCAACAGGGGGCTTTAGCGAGCAGTACTTC
TRBJ1-5,TRBV19,few,-,CATQGWGQPQHF,TGTGCCACCCAGGGCTGGGGTCAGCCCCAGCATTTT
TRBJ1-6,TRBV5-1,-,-,CASSPAGAYNSPLHF,TGCGCCAGCTCCCCCGCCGGGGCCTATAATTCACCCCTCCACTTT
TRBJ1-1,TRBV29-1,-,TRBD1,CSVSRDRGPEAFF,TGCAGCGTGTCACGGGACAGGGGGCCGGAAGCTTTCTTT
TRBJ2-5,TRBV3-1/TRBV3-2,-,-,CASSHLPGRGEGETQYF,TGTGCCAGCAGCCACCTTCCGGGGCGGGGAGAAGGAGAGACCCAGTACTTC
TRBJ2-1,TRBV3-1/TRBV3-2,-,-,CASSQVCIEGPFGGEQFF,TGTGCCAGCAGCCAAGTTTGTATCGAGGGCCCCTTCGGGGGTGAGCAGTTCTTC
TRBJ1-5,TRBV7-2,few,-,CASSDQGSNQPQHF,TGTGCCAGCAGCGATCAGGGGAGCAATCAGCCCCAGCATTTT